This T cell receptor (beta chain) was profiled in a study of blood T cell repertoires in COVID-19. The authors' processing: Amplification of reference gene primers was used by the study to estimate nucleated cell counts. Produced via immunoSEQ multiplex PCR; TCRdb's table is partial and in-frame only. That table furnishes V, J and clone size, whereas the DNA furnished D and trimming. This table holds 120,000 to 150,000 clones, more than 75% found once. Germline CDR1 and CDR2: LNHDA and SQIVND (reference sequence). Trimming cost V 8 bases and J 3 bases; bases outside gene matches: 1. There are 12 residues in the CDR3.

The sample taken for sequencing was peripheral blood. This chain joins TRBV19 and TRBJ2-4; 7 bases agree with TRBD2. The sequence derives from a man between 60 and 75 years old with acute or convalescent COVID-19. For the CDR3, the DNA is TGTGCCAGTGGGAGGGACAAAAACATTCAGTACTTC. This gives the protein CASGRDKNIQYF.